This entry concerns a single T cell receptor (beta chain). CDR3 length: 14 amino acids. V was clipped by 4 bases and J by 7 bases, with 17 bases between them. The germline CDR1 and CDR2 sequences are SGHNT and YYREEE (reference sequence). Data came from immunoSEQ multiplex PCR; TCRdb stores just in-frame clones and leaves some out. The sample has approximately 150,000 clones, over 70% seen once. The sample belongs to a study of blood T cell repertoires in COVID-19. In the study overall: T cells, B-cell-depleted T cells, or PBMCs supplied cDNA or gDNA.

The specimen was peripheral blood. The chain uses TRBV5-4 and TRBJ1-1, with a weak D call TRBD1 (5 bases). The receptor was derived from a man aged 70 or older who had recovered from COVID-19. CDR3 nucleotides: TGTGCCAGCAGCCCGGCAGGGCTGAGGAGTGAAGCTTTCTTT. It translates to CASSPAGLRSEAFF.